Below, 27 T cell receptor beta chains from the same sample are listed, as sequenced in a study of blood T cell repertoires in COVID-19. The data were produced by immunoSEQ multiplex PCR, yet TCRdb's version contains in-frame clones alone and is incomplete. Of around 250,000 clones listed, about 90% are singletons. The sequenced sample consisted of PBMCs or T cells enriched from blood (not recorded which). Receptors originate from a human donor in a cohort exposed to, infected with or recovered from COVID-19 (not recorded which). The donor label of this sample is uncertain.

The chain combines TRBV7-2 with TRBJ1-5; possible D gene TRBD1, 5 bases. Germline V gives CDR1 SGHTA, CDR2 FQGNSA. The CDR3 is made up of 17 amino acids. Between the trimmed V and J ends, which lost 1 base and 0 bases, there was a span of 13 bases. CDR3 coding DNA: TGTGCCAGCAGCTTAGTCGGGGGGGGGTATAGCAATCAGCCCCAGCATTTT. Translation gives CASSLVGGGYSNQPQHF.

This chain links TRBV6-6 with TRBJ1-1, with D tentatively TRBD1 (6 bases). CDR1 and CDR2 from the germline V gene are MNHNY and SVGAGI (reference sequence). Trimming removed 0 bases at V and 1 base at J, with 9 bases between. The CDR3 length is 15 residues. In DNA, the CDR3 is TGTGCCAGCAGTTACTCTGGCAGGGGGAACACTGAAGCTTTCTTT. Translating gives CASSYSGRGNTEAFF.

The J gene is TRBJ2-5, the V gene TRBV29-1; 13 nucleotides line up with TRBD2. Trimming at V came to 7 bases and at J to 2 bases, leaving 4 bases not matched to a gene. This CDR3 has 14 amino acids. Per germline, CDR1 SQVTM and CDR2 ANQGSEA. CDR3 sequence reads: CSGTSGGVQETQYF. DNA for the CDR3: TGCAGCGGGACTAGCGGGGGAGTACAAGAGACCCAGTACTTC.

The gene calls are TRBV19 and TRBJ2-3; 8 positions match TRBD1. Losses at the gene ends were 3 bases for V and 1 base for J; bases not matched to a gene: 0. Germline V CDR1 and CDR2: LNHDA, SQIVND (reference sequence). CDR3 length equals 14 residues. CDR3 DNA sequence: TGTGCCAGTAGTATGGGACAGGGCACAGATACGCAGTATTTT. Protein sequence: CASSMGQGTDTQYF.

The chain recombines TRBV27 with TRBJ2-2; D is perhaps TRBD2 (6 bases). The germline V and J ends were trimmed by 3 bases and 0 bases, with 14 bases remaining between them. Germline lookup yields CDR1 MNHEY and CDR2 SMNVEV (reference sequence). The CDR3 spans 17 residues. CDR3 amino acids: CASSLRGTGANTGELFF. In DNA form, the CDR3 reads TGTGCCAGCAGTTTGAGAGGGACGGGGGCGAACACCGGGGAGCTGTTTTTT.

The chain couples TRBV10-3 to TRBJ1-6, with D maybe TRBD1 (6 bases). Germline CDR1 and CDR2: ENHRY and SYGVKD. Trimming stripped 0 bases from V and 4 bases from J, with 10 bases between. This CDR3 has 16 amino acids. CDR3 coding DNA: TGTGCCATCAGTGAGTCGGGGGCCTCTTATAATTCACCCCTCCACTTT. This codes for CAISESGASYNSPLHF.

As DNA, the CDR3 is TGTGCCAGCAGCTCGACAGGGGTTGGGGAGACCCAGTACTTC. Protein product: CASSSTGVGETQYF. The chain couples TRBV7-2 to TRBJ2-5, with TRBD1 identical over 8 bases. The CDR3 runs 14 residues. In germline, CDR1 is SGHTA, CDR2 FQGNSA. V gave up 4 bases and J gave up 5 bases; unmatched junction bases: 6. Looking up the rest from reference TRBV7-2 and TRBJ2-5 gives the full variable domain: GAGVSQSPSNKVTEKGKDVELRCDPISGHTALYWYRQSLGQGLEFLIYFQGNSAPDKSGLPSDRFSAERTGGSVSTLTIQRTQQEDSAVYLCASSSTGVGETQYFGPGTRLLVL.

This chain uses TRBV3-1 (or the pseudogene TRBV3-2) with TRBJ1-6; the D gene is possibly TRBD1 (6 bases). V was clipped by 0 bases and J by 7 bases, with 16 bases between them. This CDR3 has 17 residues. Germline V gene lookup returns CDR1 LGHDT and CDR2 YNNKEL (reference sequence). The CDR3 DNA sequence: TGTGCCAGCAGCCAAGACGGGTCAGGGGTCCCCAATTCACCCCTCCACTTT. Its protein is CASSQDGSGVPNSPLHF.

Only one count was recorded for this clone. V usage is TRBV27 and J usage is TRBJ1-2; D gene uncertain. V was cut by 2 bases and J by 5 bases, with 6 bases left in between. Germline CDR1 is MNHEY and CDR2 is SMNVEV (reference sequence). This CDR3 region has 12 residues. The CDR3 spells CASSLRRYGYTF. CDR3 bases: TGTGCCAGCAGTTTACGGCGGTATGGCTACACCTTC.

This chain connects TRBV18 to TRBJ2-7; TRBD2 matches at 8 bases. V lost 2 bases and J lost 0; bases outside the gene matches: 9. There are 17 residues in the CDR3. CDR1 KGHSH and CDR2 LQKENI come from the germline V gene. The CDR3 DNA reads TGTGCCAGCTCACCATTAATCTCGGCGGGGGGCTCCTACGAGCAGTACTTC. This sequence encodes CASSPLISAGGSYEQYF. Full variable domain (remainder filled in from reference TRBV18 and TRBJ2-7): NAGVMQNPRHLVRRRGQEARLRCSPMKGHSHVYWYRQLPEEGLKFMVYLQKENIIDESGMPKERFSAEFPKEGPSILRIQQVVRGDSAAYFCASSPLISAGGSYEQYFGPGTRLTVT.

The J gene is TRBJ1-3, the V gene TRBV27, with D uncertain. Germline V gives CDR1 MNHEY, CDR2 SMNVEV (reference sequence). The CDR3 covers 15 residues. V was shortened by 2 bases and J by 0 bases, with 8 bases between the two germline ends. The CDR3 nucleotides are TGTGCCAGCAGTTTACGAGGGCCCTCTGGAAACACCATATATTTT. Encoded protein: CASSLRGPSGNTIYF.

V and J are TRBV9 and TRBJ1-5, with 8 bases fitting TRBD1. The germline CDR1 and CDR2 sequences are SGDLS and YYNGEE. Trimming removed 3 bases from V and 4 bases from J; junction bases left unmatched: 6. The CDR3 has 15 residues. CDR3 loop: CASSETGDGNQPQHF. CDR3 DNA sequence: TGTGCCAGCAGCGAGACAGGGGACGGAAATCAGCCCCAGCATTTT.

The chain employs TRBV19 and TRBJ2-7; TRBD1 might be the D (5 bases). Germline values: CDR1 LNHDA, CDR2 SQIVND (reference sequence). V lost 3 bases to trimming and J lost 3 bases, with 18 bases between them. The CDR3 has 16 amino acids. The CDR3 coding sequence is TGTGCCAGTAGTATCTCGCCGGCGACAGTAAACTACGAGCAGTACTTC. It encodes CASSISPATVNYEQYF.

The chain joins TRBV27 to TRBJ2-5; D possibly corresponds to TRBD1 (5 bases). Germline CDR1 is MNHEY and CDR2 is SMNVEV (reference sequence). The CDR3 loop spans 14 amino acids. Trimming left V 5 bases short and J 7 bases short, with 17 bases between. The CDR3 coding sequence is TGTGCCAGCAGTGTGAACAGGCGTTCGCGGACCCAGTACTTC. Its protein is CASSVNRRSRTQYF.

The table lists this clone with many counts. The V call is TRBV15, the J call TRBJ2-7; a possible D gene is TRBD1 (6 bases). Germline loops: CDR1 LNHNV, CDR2 YYDKDF (reference sequence). V lost 5 bases and J 6 bases, leaving 17 bases between the germline ends. This CDR3 has 14 amino acids. CDR3 amino acids: CATSFRKTGVEQYF. In DNA form, the CDR3 reads TGTGCCACCAGCTTTAGGAAGACAGGTGTCGAGCAGTACTTC. The variable domain in full, with the rest retrieved from reference TRBV15 and TRBJ2-7, is DAMVIQNPRYQVTQFGKPVTLSCSQTLNHNVMYWYQQKSSQAPKLLFHYYDKDFNNEADTPDNFQSRRPNTSFCFLDIRSPGLGDTAMYLCATSFRKTGVEQYFGPGTRLTVT.

Only one count was recorded for this clone. The chain joins TRBV3-1 (or the pseudogene TRBV3-2) to TRBJ1-1; D possibly corresponds to TRBD1 (5 bases). V was pared by 4 bases and J by 4 bases, with 13 bases between. The CDR3 length is 14 residues. Germline CDR1 is LGHDT and CDR2 is YNNKEL (reference sequence). Written as DNA, the CDR3 is TGTGCCAGCAGCCGACTGCGGGGGGGCACTGAAGCTTTCTTT. Its protein is CASSRLRGGTEAFF.

V usage is TRBV3-1 (or the pseudogene TRBV3-2) and J usage is TRBJ1-4; D gene unclear. Germline-derived CDR1 and CDR2 are LGHDT and YNNKEL (reference sequence). The V gene lost 3 bases and the J gene lost 3 bases, with 14 bases spanning the gap. The CDR3 has 16 amino acids. The CDR3 here is CASSQGRSSSNEKLFF. The CDR3 DNA reads as TGTGCCAGCAGCCAGGGCAGATCATCCTCTAATGAAAAACTGTTTTTT.

The chain couples TRBV5-4 to TRBJ1-6; 11 nucleotides agree with TRBD1. This CDR3 comprises 15 residues. J gave up 10 bases and V 4 bases, and 7 bases lay outside the gene matches. CDR1 and CDR2 (germline): SGHNT, YYREEE (reference sequence). In DNA, the CDR3 is TGTGCCAGCAGCCCCGGGACAGGGGGTCGATCACCCCTCCACTTT. The encoded protein is CASSPGTGGRSPLHF.

This chain connects TRBV4-1 to TRBJ2-1, with D possibly matching TRBD2 (6 bases). The CDR3 contains 14 residues. The germline V gene has CDR1 MGHRA and CDR2 YSYEKL. Trimming left V 1 base short and J 7 bases short, with 11 bases between. CDR3 protein: CASSQGDGGNEQFF. The CDR3 region has the DNA TGCGCCAGCAGCCAAGGGGACGGGGGTAATGAGCAGTTCTTC.

The chain links TRBV6-5 to TRBJ1-5; TRBD1 is a possible D gene (6 bases). The CDR3 is 14 residues long. Germline values: CDR1 MNHEY, CDR2 SVGAGI. V was cut by 7 bases and J by 4 bases, with 14 bases left in between. This CDR3 is CASTAAGENQPQHF. The CDR3 DNA follows: TGTGCCAGCACCGCGGCAGGGGAAAATCAGCCCCAGCATTTT.

This clone has just one count. Here the CDR3 reads CSARAAGELFF. The DNA of the CDR3 is TGCAGTGCTAGAGCGGCCGGGGAGCTGTTTTTT. This rearrangement joins TRBV20-1 to TRBJ2-2, with D unclear. This CDR3 has 11 residues. Germline V gives CDR1 DFQATT, CDR2 SNEGSKA (reference sequence). The V and J ends lost 1 base and 6 bases respectively, with 3 bases between them.

V and J are TRBV7-3 and TRBJ2-5; tentatively, D is TRBD2 (6 bases). The length of the CDR3 is 14 residues. Germline V gives CDR1 SGHTA, CDR2 FQGTGA. Trimming pared 5 bases from V and 7 bases from J, leaving 17 bases between. This chain's CDR3 is CASSLGGAAGTQYF. The CDR3 bases are TGTGCCAGCAGCCTAGGTGGGGCAGCGGGGACCCAGTACTTC.

This clone has a handful of counts. The gene calls are TRBV5-1 and TRBJ1-2; no reliable D call. The CDR3 is 13 residues long. V shed 1 base and J shed 9 bases, with 13 bases lying between them. The germline gives CDR1 SGHRS, CDR2 YFSETQ. Written as DNA, the CDR3 is TGCGCCAGCAGCTTGCATAGGGAGGGAAGCTACACCTTC. Encoded protein: CASSLHREGSYTF.

CDR3 region: CATSDPTGLGNQPQHF. The CDR3 DNA is TGTGCCACCAGTGACCCGACAGGGTTGGGCAATCAGCCCCAGCATTTT. The V and J genes are TRBV24-1 and TRBJ1-5; 7 bases line up with TRBD1. Germline V gene data show CDR1 as KGHDR and CDR2 as SFDVKD. V shed 4 bases, J shed 2 bases, and the junction held 7 bases outside the gene matches. The CDR3 loop spans 16 amino acids.

CDR3 DNA sequence: TGTGCCAGCAGCCCCTCCGGCAGGGGGCTCAATCAGCCCCAGCATTTT. This sequence encodes CASSPSGRGLNQPQHF. The chain recombines TRBV28 with TRBJ1-5; 8 bases align to TRBD1. The ends lost 6 bases at V and 3 bases at J; junction bases unmatched: 10. CDR3 length: 16 residues. From germline, CDR1 is MDHEN and CDR2 SYDVKM.

The chain recombines TRBV21-1 with TRBJ2-3; TRBD2, the table's D call, lacks a check against the DNA. TRBV21-1 is a pseudogene. The CDR3 runs 18 residues. CDR3 loop: CASSKDSPEGKNTDTQYF. As DNA, the CDR3 is TGTGCCAGCAGCAAGGATAGCCCGGAGGGAAAAAATACAGATACGCAGTATTTT.

This sequence joins TRBV30 and TRBJ2-1; no clear D. Germline CDR1 reads GTSNPN; CDR2 reads SVGIG (reference sequence). Trimming shortened V by 4 bases and J by 6 bases, and 13 bases separated the two germline ends. The CDR3 is 13 amino acids. The CDR3 region has the DNA TGTGCCTGGAATGTAGTCGCCGGCAATGAGCAGTTCTTC. Amino acid sequence: CAWNVVAGNEQFF.